Listed here are 31 T cell receptor beta chains from one sample, sequenced in a study of human T cells and chemical hapten exposure. The sample's treatment: therapeutic diphenylcyclopropenone sensitization with weekly scalp DPC. In the library, unique molecular identifiers were attached to individual cDNA molecules. TCRdb fed the reads into MiXCR, producing one record per CDR3 protein. The sample gives 2,400 or so distinct CDR3 sequences, 35% to 50% of which show up once; roughly 9.1% is in the top ten. The specimen comprised whole blood, sampled before DPC sensitization or 2, 6, or about 24 weeks after (not recorded which). These receptors all come from an adult with alopecia areata. Some clones in this sample may be carry-over from other donors' samples. This table probably holds off-target reads from a library built for another chain.

This clonotype turned up a few times. The rearrangement uses TRBV7-3 and TRBJ2-2; perhaps TRBD1 as D (5 bases). Germline lookup yields CDR1 SGHTA and CDR2 FQGTGA. The V end lost 5 bases, the J end lost 7 bases, and 8 bases lay between the germline ends. This CDR3 comprises 12 residues. In nucleotides, the CDR3 is TGTGCCAGCAGCCCAGGGATCGGGGAGCTGTTTTTT. Translated, it gives CASSPGIGELFF.

A single count supports this clonotype. The V call is TRBV12-3 or TRBV12-4, the J call TRBJ2-1; no reliable D call. The CDR3 runs to 10 residues. V was shortened by 8 bases and J by 6 bases, with 5 bases between the two germline ends. The CDR3 DNA is TGTGCCAGCGGAATCAATGAGCAGTTCTTC. Protein sequence: CASGINEQFF.

The J gene is TRBJ2-5, the V gene TRBV5-1; unclear D gene. From germline, CDR1 is SGHRS and CDR2 YFSETQ. V was pared by 0 bases and J by 5 bases, with 2 bases between. The CDR3 is 11 residues long. Here the CDR3 DNA reads TGCGCCAGCAGCTTGGACGAGACCCAGTACTTC. This gives the protein CASSLDETQYF.

J is TRBJ2-7 and V is TRBV7-8, with 10 bases aligning to TRBD2. Germline CDR1 is SGHVS and CDR2 is FQNEAQ. The CDR3 is 16 amino acids. After removal of 5 bases from V and 0 bases from J, the junction contained 7 bases not matched to a gene. In DNA form, the CDR3 reads TGTGCCAGCAGCCTTAGCGGGAGGACCGTCTCCTACGAGCAGTACGTC. Translating it yields CASSLSGRTVSYEQYV.

This clonotype was seen a handful of times. CDR3 DNA: TGTGCCAGGGAGGACAGGGGCCACAATGAGCAGTTCTTC. Protein: CAREDRGHNEQFF. The chain is built from TRBV6-4 and TRBJ2-1, with 9 bases aligning to TRBD1. V trimming: 9 bases; J trimming: 5 bases; junction bases outside the gene matches: 5. Looked up from germline, CDR1 is MRHNA and CDR2 is SNTAGT. This CDR3 is 13 amino acids long.

This clonotype turned up a few times. V gene TRBV6-2 or TRBV6-3 combines with J gene TRBJ2-3; 9 bases match TRBD1. The CDR3 contains 15 residues. The germline CDR1 and CDR2 sequences are MNHEY and SVGEGT. V trimming: 0 bases; J trimming: 4 bases; junction bases outside the gene matches: 2. CDR3 coding DNA: TGTGCCAGCAGTTACTCCGGGACAGGGTCAGATACGCAGTATTTT. This codes for CASSYSGTGSDTQYF.

To note about this clonotype: The junction differs from germline at one of its ends, possibly a read error. This chain connects TRBV7-9 to TRBJ2-3; 13 bases are a match to TRBD2. In germline, CDR1 is SEHNR, CDR2 FQNEAQ (reference sequence). The CDR3 sequence is 18 residues long. The CDR3 spells CASNLGTSGVSGGNTQYF. The CDR3 coding sequence is TGTGCCAGCAACTTAGGGACTAGCGGGGTCTCCGGCGGGAATACGCAGTATTTT.

This clonotype has only one observation. The V gene is TRBV18, the J gene TRBJ2-5; no firm D call. Germline V gene sequence: CDR1 KGHSH, CDR2 LQKENI. V was cut by 3 bases and J by 2 bases, with 4 bases left in between. This CDR3 region has 12 residues. The CDR3 DNA sequence: TGTGCCAGCTCACCGTTGCAAGAGACCCAGTACTTC. Encoded protein: CASSPLQETQYF.

This chain connects TRBV6-6 to TRBJ2-6; 7 bases line up with TRBD1. The CDR3 totals 18 residues. V shed 7 bases, J shed 0 bases, and the junction held 12 bases outside the gene matches. The germline V gene has CDR1 MNHNY and CDR2 SVGAGI (reference sequence). CDR3 coding DNA: TGTGCCAGCATGATACCGGGACAGATTTACTCTGGGGCCAACGTCCTGACTTTC. Translating it yields CASMIPGQIYSGANVLTF.

V gene TRBV30 combines with J gene TRBJ2-1; perhaps TRBD1 as D (5 bases). The germline V gene encodes CDR1 GTSNPN and CDR2 SVGIG (reference sequence). The CDR3 runs to 14 residues. V lost 5 bases to trimming and J lost 4 bases, with 15 bases between them. The CDR3 spells CAWGARVSYNEQFF. The CDR3 DNA follows: TGTGCCTGGGGGGCACGGGTCAGTTACAATGAGCAGTTCTTC.

This clonotype was detected a few times. V gene TRBV7-3 combines with J gene TRBJ2-5, with D possibly being TRBD1 (6 bases). Germline-derived CDR1 and CDR2 are SGHTA and FQGTGA. The CDR3 covers 16 residues. Between the trimmed V and J ends, which lost 5 bases and 3 bases, there was a span of 19 bases. CDR3 nucleotides: TGTGCCAGCAGCAAGGGGGTCCGGAGTGGCGAAGAGACCCAGTACTTC. Translation: CASSKGVRSGEETQYF.

The chain has TRBV20-1 and TRBJ2-1; maybe TRBD1 (7 bases). With 4 bases removed from V and 6 bases from J, the gap between germline ends came to 16 bases. This CDR3 is built from 14 residues. CDR1 and CDR2 from the germline V gene are DFQATT and SNEGSKA (reference sequence). The CDR3 spells CSAKTGEAGNEQFF. CDR3 bases: TGCAGTGCTAAAACAGGGGAGGCGGGCAATGAGCAGTTCTTC.

This chain connects TRBV14 to TRBJ2-5, with TRBD1 matching over 9 bases. The germline gives CDR1 SGHDN, CDR2 FVKESK. Trimming at V came to 4 bases and at J to 5 bases, leaving 11 bases not matched to a gene. This CDR3 contains 16 residues. DNA for the CDR3: TGTGCCAGCAGCCCGCCTAAACAGGGGGCAAGGGAGACCCAGTACTTC. It is translated as CASSPPKQGARETQYF.

This rearrangement joins TRBV29-1 to TRBJ2-4, with D perhaps assigned TRBD1 or TRBD2 (5 bases each). V lost 7 bases and J lost 5, with 15 bases in between. Germline loops: CDR1 SQVTM, CDR2 ANQGSEA. The CDR3 length is 13 residues. In nucleotides, the CDR3 is TGCAGCGCTGGCGGGCAGGGCGAAAACATTCAGTACTTC. Protein product: CSAGGQGENIQYF.

The CDR3 sequence: CASRSKQWNEQFF. The CDR3, as DNA: TGTGCCAGCCGCTCGAAACAGTGGAATGAGCAGTTCTTC. V gene TRBV6-2 or TRBV6-3 combines with J gene TRBJ2-1; D gene ambiguous. CDR1 and CDR2 from the germline V gene are MNHEY and SVGEGT. Trimming pared 8 bases from V and 7 bases from J, leaving 15 bases between. The CDR3 spans 13 residues.

This clonotype was counted a few times. V and J are TRBV23-1 and TRBJ2-1; 8 nucleotides agree with TRBD2. TRBV23-1 is labeled an ORF, and its function is uncertain. V gave up 7 bases and J gave up 12 bases; unmatched junction bases: 11. The CDR3 has 13 residues. The CDR3, as DNA: TGCGCCAGCACAAGGGTAGCGGGACCGTGGCAGTTCTTC. Residues: CASTRVAGPWQFF.

This clonotype has only a few counts. The rearrangement uses TRBV29-1 and TRBJ2-1; possible D gene TRBD2, 5 bases. There are 11 residues in the CDR3. Germline-derived CDR1 and CDR2 are SQVTM and ANQGSEA. The V and J ends lost 5 bases and 7 bases respectively, with 9 bases between them. CDR3 nucleotide sequence: TGCAGCGTTCGTCCGGGGAATGAGCAGTTCTTC. Residues: CSVRPGNEQFF.

This chain uses TRBV7-9 with TRBJ1-2; D is unresolved. V lost 4 bases to trimming and J lost 0 bases, with 6 bases between them. Germline values: CDR1 SEHNR, CDR2 FQNEAQ (reference sequence). This CDR3 region has 13 residues. The chain's CDR3 is CASSSFSNYGYTF. Here the CDR3 DNA reads TGTGCCAGCAGCTCCTTCTCTAACTATGGCTACACCTTC.

This clonotype has just one count. CDR3 protein: CASSYSEQPSYNEQFF. CDR3 bases: TGTGCCAGCAGTTACTCCGAGCAACCCTCCTACAATGAGCAGTTCTTC. The V and J genes are TRBV6-5 and TRBJ2-1, with no clear D. The CDR3 sequence is 16 residues long. The germline CDR1 and CDR2 sequences are MNHEY and SVGAGI. Deletions cut 0 bases from V and 0 bases from J, with 9 bases between.

This chain connects TRBV6-5 to TRBJ2-5; the match to TRBD2 covers 13 bases. The germline V gene has CDR1 MNHEY and CDR2 SVGAGI. V shed 4 bases, J shed 5 bases, and the junction held 10 bases outside the gene matches. This CDR3 region has 17 residues. The CDR3 coding sequence is TGTGCCAGCAGTTCGTCCGGGACTAGCGGGAATGTGGAGACCCAGTACTTC. It codes for CASSSSGTSGNVETQYF.

V gene TRBV12-3 or TRBV12-4 combines with J gene TRBJ2-5; D may correspond to TRBD1 or TRBD2 (5 bases each). Trimming left V 5 bases short and J 5 bases short, with 15 bases between. This CDR3 comprises 14 residues. The CDR3 here is CASSPSRGSETQYF. CDR3 DNA sequence: TGTGCCAGCAGTCCCTCGAGGGGAAGTGAGACCCAGTACTTC.

This clonotype appeared a few times. V usage is TRBV19 and J usage is TRBJ2-5, with D possibly matching TRBD1 (5 bases). The germline CDR1 and CDR2 sequences are LNHDA and SQIVND (reference sequence). The CDR3 spans 15 residues. Trimming took off 10 bases at V and 0 bases at J, with 18 bases between the two ends. Written as DNA, the CDR3 is TGTGCCACCAGGGCCAAAGAACTGGACCAAGAGACCCAGTACTTC. The encoded protein is CATRAKELDQETQYF.

The V gene is TRBV12-3 or TRBV12-4, the J gene TRBJ2-3; tentative D call: TRBD2 (5 bases). The CDR3 spans 14 residues. V was cut by 3 bases and J by 3 bases, with 10 bases left in between. The DNA of the CDR3 is TGTGCCAGCAGTTTTGTGGAGGTGACAGATACGCAGTATTTT. As protein: CASSFVEVTDTQYF.

J is TRBJ2-5 and V is TRBV3-1; 7 bases fit TRBD1. CDR3 length equals 14 residues. V dropped 3 bases and J dropped 3; count of bases not matched to a gene: 4. The V gene's germline CDR1 is LGHDT and CDR2 YNNKEL (reference sequence). CDR3 DNA: TGTGCCAGCAGCCAGAACAGGGGAGAAGAGACCCAGTACTTC. Its protein product is CASSQNRGEETQYF.

The chain links TRBV27 to TRBJ2-2; 8 bases fit TRBD1. This CDR3 is 14 amino acids long. Germline V gives CDR1 MNHEY, CDR2 SMNVEV (reference sequence). The V and J ends lost 6 bases and 5 bases, in that order; junction bases with no gene match: 5. Here the CDR3 reads CASRRQGITGELFF. DNA for the CDR3: TGTGCCAGCAGGAGACAGGGGATAACCGGGGAGCTGTTTTTT.

This clonotype turned up a few times. The chain carries TRBV23-1 and TRBJ2-3; 12 positions agree with TRBD1. TRBV23-1 is identified as an open reading frame with a role that is uncertain. V was pared by 6 bases and J by 3 bases, with 4 bases of the junction left unmatched. The CDR3 totals 15 residues. In DNA, the CDR3 is TGCGCCAGCAGATGGGACAGGGGGCAAACAGATACGCAGTATTTT. This sequence encodes CASRWDRGQTDTQYF.

The chain recombines TRBV11-1 with TRBJ2-1, with TRBD2 matching over 13 bases. CDR1 is SGHAT, CDR2 FQDESV, per germline (reference sequence). Trimming took 5 bases from V and 5 from J; bases not matched to a gene: 3. CDR3 length: 15 amino acids. CDR3 region: CASSPGLAGNNEQFF. DNA of the CDR3: TGTGCCAGCAGCCCGGGACTAGCGGGAAACAATGAGCAGTTCTTC.

V usage is TRBV29-1 and J usage is TRBJ2-1; 10 bases agree with TRBD1. Germline V gives CDR1 SQVTM, CDR2 ANQGSEA. The trim removed 6 bases at V and 9 bases at J, leaving 11 bases unmatched. This CDR3 comprises 14 residues. CDR3 sequence (DNA): TGCAGCGTCCATAAGGGACAGGGGACGGGTGAGCAGTTCTTC. Protein sequence: CSVHKGQGTGEQFF.

CDR3 nucleotides: TGTGCCAGCAGTAACCGTCTTGGTAGCGGAGCCTACAATGAGCAGTTCTTC. Translation: CASSNRLGSGAYNEQFF. The V call is TRBV6-6, the J call TRBJ2-1, with D perhaps TRBD2 (6 bases). Looked up from germline, CDR1 is MNHNY and CDR2 is SVGAGI (reference sequence). The CDR3 has 17 amino acids. V was trimmed by 5 bases and J by 2 bases, leaving 19 bases between them.

There are a few counts of this clonotype. The chain couples TRBV7-9 to TRBJ2-4; D ambiguous. Germline assignment: CDR1 SEHNR and CDR2 FQNEAQ (reference sequence). The CDR3 consists of 12 residues. Trimming removed 4 bases from V and 9 bases from J, with 10 bases in between. The CDR3, as DNA: TGTGCCAGCAGCTCCACTCCGGGCATTCAGTACTTC. Its protein product is CASSSTPGIQYF.

This clonotype turned up a few times. The chain uses TRBV7-6 and TRBJ2-7; D uncertain. The germline V gene encodes CDR1 SGHVS and CDR2 FNYEAQ. V lost 0 bases, J lost 2 bases, and 5 bases lay in between. The CDR3 contains 13 residues. Written as DNA, the CDR3 is TGTGCCAGCAGCTTAGCGTCAGCCTACGAGCAGTACTTC. This codes for CASSLASAYEQYF.